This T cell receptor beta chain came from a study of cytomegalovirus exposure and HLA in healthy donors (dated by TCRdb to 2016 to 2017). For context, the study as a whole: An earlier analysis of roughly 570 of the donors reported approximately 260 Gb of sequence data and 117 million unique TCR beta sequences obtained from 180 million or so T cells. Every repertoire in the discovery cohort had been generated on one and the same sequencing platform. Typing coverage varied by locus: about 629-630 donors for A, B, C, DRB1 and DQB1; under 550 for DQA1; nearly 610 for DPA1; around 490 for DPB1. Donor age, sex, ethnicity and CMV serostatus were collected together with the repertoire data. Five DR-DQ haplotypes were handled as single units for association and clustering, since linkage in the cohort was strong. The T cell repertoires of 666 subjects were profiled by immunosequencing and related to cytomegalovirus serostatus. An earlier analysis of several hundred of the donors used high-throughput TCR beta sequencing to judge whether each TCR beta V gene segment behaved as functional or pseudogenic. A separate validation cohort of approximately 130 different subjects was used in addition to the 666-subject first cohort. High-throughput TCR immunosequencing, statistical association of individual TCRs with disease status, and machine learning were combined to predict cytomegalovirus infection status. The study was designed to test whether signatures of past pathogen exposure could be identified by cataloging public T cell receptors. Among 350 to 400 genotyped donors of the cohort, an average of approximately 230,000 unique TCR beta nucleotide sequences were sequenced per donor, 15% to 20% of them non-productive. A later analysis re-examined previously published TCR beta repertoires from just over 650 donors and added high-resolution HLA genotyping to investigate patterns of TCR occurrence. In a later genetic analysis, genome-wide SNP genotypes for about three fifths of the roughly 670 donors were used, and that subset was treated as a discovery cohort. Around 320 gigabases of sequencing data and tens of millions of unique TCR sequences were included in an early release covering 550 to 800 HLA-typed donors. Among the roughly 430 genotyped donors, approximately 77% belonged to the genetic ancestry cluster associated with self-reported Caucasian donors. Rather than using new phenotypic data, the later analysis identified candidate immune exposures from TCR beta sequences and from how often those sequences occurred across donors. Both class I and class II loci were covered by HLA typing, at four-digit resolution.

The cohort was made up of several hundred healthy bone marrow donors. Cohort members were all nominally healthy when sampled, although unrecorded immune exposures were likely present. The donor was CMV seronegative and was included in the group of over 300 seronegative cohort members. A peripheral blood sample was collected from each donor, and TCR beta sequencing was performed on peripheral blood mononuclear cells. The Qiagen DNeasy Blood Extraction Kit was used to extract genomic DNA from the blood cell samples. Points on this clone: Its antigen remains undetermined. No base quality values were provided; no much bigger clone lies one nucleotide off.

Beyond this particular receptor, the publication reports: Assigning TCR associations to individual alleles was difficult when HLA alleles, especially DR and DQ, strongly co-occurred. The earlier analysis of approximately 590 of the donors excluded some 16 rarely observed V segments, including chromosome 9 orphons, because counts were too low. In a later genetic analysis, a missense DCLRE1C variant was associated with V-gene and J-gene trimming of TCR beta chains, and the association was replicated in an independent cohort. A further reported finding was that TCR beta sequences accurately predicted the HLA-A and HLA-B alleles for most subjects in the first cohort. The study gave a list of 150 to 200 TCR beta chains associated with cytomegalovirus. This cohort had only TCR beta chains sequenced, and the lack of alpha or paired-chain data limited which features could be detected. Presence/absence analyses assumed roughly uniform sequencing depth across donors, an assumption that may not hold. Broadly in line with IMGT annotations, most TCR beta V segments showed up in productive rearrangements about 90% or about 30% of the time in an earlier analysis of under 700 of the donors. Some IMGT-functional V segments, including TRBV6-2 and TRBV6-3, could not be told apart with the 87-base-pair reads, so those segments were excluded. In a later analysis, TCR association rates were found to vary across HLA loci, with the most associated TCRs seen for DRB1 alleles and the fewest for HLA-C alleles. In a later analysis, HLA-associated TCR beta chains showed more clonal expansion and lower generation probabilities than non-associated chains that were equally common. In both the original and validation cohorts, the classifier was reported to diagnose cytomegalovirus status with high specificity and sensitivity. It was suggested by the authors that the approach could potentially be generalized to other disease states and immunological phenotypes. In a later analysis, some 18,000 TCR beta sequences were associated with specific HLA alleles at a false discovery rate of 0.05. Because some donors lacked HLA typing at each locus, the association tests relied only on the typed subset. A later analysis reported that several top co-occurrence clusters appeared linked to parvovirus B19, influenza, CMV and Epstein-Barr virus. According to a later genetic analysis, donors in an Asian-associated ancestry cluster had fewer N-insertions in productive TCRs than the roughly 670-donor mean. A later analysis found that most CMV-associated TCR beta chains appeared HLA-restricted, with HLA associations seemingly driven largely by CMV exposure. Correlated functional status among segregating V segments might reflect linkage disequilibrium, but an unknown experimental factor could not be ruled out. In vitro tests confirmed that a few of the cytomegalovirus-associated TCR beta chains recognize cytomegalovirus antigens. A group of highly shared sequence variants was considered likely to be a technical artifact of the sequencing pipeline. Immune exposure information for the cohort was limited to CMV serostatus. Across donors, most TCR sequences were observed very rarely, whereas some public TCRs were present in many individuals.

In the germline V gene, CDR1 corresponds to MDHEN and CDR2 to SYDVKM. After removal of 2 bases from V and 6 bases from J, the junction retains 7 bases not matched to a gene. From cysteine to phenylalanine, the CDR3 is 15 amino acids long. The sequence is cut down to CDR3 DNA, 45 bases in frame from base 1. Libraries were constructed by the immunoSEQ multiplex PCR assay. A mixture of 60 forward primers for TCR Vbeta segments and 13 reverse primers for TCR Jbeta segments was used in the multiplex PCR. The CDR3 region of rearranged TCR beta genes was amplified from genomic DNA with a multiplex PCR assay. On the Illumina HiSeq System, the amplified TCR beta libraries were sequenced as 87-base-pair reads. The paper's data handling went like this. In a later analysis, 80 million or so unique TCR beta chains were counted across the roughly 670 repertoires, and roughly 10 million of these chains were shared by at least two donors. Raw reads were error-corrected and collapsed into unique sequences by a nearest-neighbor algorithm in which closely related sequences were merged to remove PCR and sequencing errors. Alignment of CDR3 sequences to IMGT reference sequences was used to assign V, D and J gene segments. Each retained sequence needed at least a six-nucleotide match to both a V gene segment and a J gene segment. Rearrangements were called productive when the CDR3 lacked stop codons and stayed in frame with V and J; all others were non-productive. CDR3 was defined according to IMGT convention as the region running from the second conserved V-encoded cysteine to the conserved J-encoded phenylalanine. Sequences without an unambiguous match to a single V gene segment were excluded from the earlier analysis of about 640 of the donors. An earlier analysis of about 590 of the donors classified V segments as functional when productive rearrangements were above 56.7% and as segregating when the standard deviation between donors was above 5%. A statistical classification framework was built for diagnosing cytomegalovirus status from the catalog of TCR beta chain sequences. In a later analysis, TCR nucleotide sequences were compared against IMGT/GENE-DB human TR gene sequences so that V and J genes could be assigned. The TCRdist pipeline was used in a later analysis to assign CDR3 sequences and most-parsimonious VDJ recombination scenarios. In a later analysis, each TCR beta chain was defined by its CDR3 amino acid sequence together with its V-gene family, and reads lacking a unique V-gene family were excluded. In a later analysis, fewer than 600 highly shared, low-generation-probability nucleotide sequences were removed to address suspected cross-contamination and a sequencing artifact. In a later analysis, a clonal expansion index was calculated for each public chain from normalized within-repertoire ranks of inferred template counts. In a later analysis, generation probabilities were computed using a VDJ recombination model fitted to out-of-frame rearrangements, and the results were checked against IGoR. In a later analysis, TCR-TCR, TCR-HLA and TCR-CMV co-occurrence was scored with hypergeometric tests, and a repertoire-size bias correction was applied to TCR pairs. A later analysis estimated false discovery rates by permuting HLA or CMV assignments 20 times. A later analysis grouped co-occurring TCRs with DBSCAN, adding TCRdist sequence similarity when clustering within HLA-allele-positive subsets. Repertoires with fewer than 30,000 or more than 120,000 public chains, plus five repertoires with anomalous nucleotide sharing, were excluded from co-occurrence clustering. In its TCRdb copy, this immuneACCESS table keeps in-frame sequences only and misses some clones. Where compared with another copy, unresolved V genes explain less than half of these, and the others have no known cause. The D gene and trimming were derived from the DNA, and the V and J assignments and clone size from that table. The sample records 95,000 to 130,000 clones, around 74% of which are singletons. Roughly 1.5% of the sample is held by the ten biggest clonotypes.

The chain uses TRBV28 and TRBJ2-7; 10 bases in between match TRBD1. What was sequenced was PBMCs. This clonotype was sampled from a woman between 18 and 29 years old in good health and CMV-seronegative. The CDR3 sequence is CASSLGTGVFGEQYF. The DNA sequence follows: TGTGCCAGCAGTTTAGGGACAGGGGTGTTTGGCGAGCAGTACTTC.